Presented here are 30 T cell receptor beta chains from one specimen sequenced in a study of blood T cell repertoires in COVID-19. Libraries were prepared by immunoSEQ multiplex PCR; TCRdb keeps only in-frame clonotypes and omits some of them. This table holds some 160,000 clones, roughly 74% found once. Sequenced sample: peripheral blood. These receptors came from a woman older than 75 with acute or convalescent COVID-19.

The V gene is TRBV28, the J gene TRBJ1-4; D might be TRBD1 (5 bases). The V gene's germline CDR1 is MDHEN and CDR2 SYDVKM. This CDR3 comprises 16 residues. Trimming shortened V by 3 bases and J by 8 bases, and 19 bases separated the two germline ends. CDR3 sequence (DNA): TGTGCCAGCAGTTTTACAGGCAGCCCAGGGTGGGAAAAACTGTTTTTT. Protein sequence: CASSFTGSPGWEKLFF.

J is TRBJ2-5 and V is TRBV28; D is possibly TRBD2 (5 bases). This CDR3 has 12 residues. V lost 7 bases, J lost 7 bases, and 13 bases lay in between. In germline, CDR1 is MDHEN, CDR2 SYDVKM. CDR3 nucleotides: TGTGCCAGCACCCAGGACGGAGGGACCCAGTACTTC. Translation: CASTQDGGTQYF. Drawing the rest from reference TRBV28 and TRBJ2-5, the complete variable domain is DVKVTQSSRYLVKRTGEKVFLECVQDMDHENMFWYRQDPGLGLRLIYFSYDVKMKEKGDIPEGYSVSREKKERFSLILESASTNQTSMYLCASTQDGGTQYFGPGTRLLVL.

The chain employs TRBV11-2 and TRBJ1-1; 8 bases are a match to TRBD1. Germline V gene sequence: CDR1 SGHAT, CDR2 FQNNGV. The CDR3 contains 14 residues. Trimming at V came to 3 bases and at J to 10 bases, leaving 10 bases not matched to a gene. The CDR3 is CASSFGQGARRAFF. The CDR3, as DNA: TGTGCCAGCAGCTTCGGGCAGGGGGCGAGACGAGCTTTCTTT.

V is TRBV2 and J is TRBJ2-7, with 11 bases matching TRBD1. The trim removed 5 bases at V and 3 bases at J, leaving 9 bases unmatched. Germline V gene lookup returns CDR1 SNHLY and CDR2 FYNNEI. The CDR3 is 16 residues long. For the CDR3, the DNA is TGTGCCAGCAGTCCTGGTTCCGGGACAGGGGGCTACGAGCAGTACTTC. Protein sequence: CASSPGSGTGGYEQYF. The whole variable domain, remainder taken from reference TRBV2 and TRBJ2-7, is EPEVTQTPSHQVTQMGQEVILRCVPISNHLYFYWYRQILGQKVEFLVSFYNNEISEKSEIFDDQFSVERPDGSNFTLKIRSTKLEDSAMYFCASSPGSGTGGYEQYFGPGTRLTVT.

The V gene is TRBV24-1, the J gene TRBJ1-2; 9 bases agree with TRBD1. Looked up from germline, CDR1 is KGHDR and CDR2 is SFDVKD. Losses at the gene ends were 4 bases for V and 2 bases for J; bases not matched to a gene: 10. The CDR3 totals 17 residues. The chain's CDR3 is CATSESSGTGRNYGYTF. CDR3 nucleotides: TGTGCCACCAGTGAAAGTTCCGGGACAGGGAGGAACTATGGCTACACCTTC.

In its sample, this clone was seen a few times. The V gene is TRBV19, the J gene TRBJ1-2; TRBD1 agrees at 10 bases. CDR1 LNHDA and CDR2 SQIVND come from the germline V gene (reference sequence). Germline trimming cut 5 bases from V and 3 bases from J; bases unmatched to any gene: 6. The CDR3 runs 15 residues. CDR3 coding DNA: TGTGCCAGTAGTCTGGGGACAGGGGAGCACTATGGCTACACCTTC. Its translation is CASSLGTGEHYGYTF.

Comment on this clone: Other DNA sequences of this sample code for an identical CDR3. The DNA for the CDR3 is TGTGCCAGCAGCCAAGACGAGGTCCAGCCCCAGCATTTT. The encoded protein is CASSQDEVQPQHF. The chain is built from TRBV3-1 (or the pseudogene TRBV3-2) and TRBJ1-5; D is uncertain. The CDR3 contains 13 residues. Germline V gene lookup returns CDR1 LGHDT and CDR2 YNNKEL (reference sequence). Trimming pared 0 bases from V and 7 bases from J, leaving 7 bases between.

This chain connects TRBV5-1 to TRBJ2-1; tentative D call: TRBD2 (6 bases). CDR1 and CDR2 from the germline V gene are SGHRS and YFSETQ. This CDR3 has 15 residues. Trimming cost V 4 bases and J 3 bases, with 14 bases left between them. In DNA, the CDR3 is TGCGCCAGCAGCCTCGCGGGGCCTGACTACAATGAGCAGTTCTTC. It yields the protein CASSLAGPDYNEQFF.

The V and J genes are TRBV10-2 and TRBJ1-1; TRBD1 aligns across 8 bases. Germline lookup yields CDR1 WSHSY and CDR2 SAAADI. CDR3 length equals 15 residues. J gave up 7 bases and V 7 bases, and 14 bases lay outside the gene matches. The CDR3 DNA follows: TGCGCCAGCAAGGGATTAGGGGCAGGGGGCGGTGAAGCTTTCTTT. Its protein product is CASKGLGAGGGEAFF.

The J gene is TRBJ1-1, the V gene TRBV7-2; 11 positions match TRBD1. The CDR3 has 17 amino acids. V was clipped by 3 bases and J by 3 bases; unmatched bases: 9. Germline V gene data show CDR1 as SGHTA and CDR2 as FQGNSA. The CDR3 loop reads CASSFSWTGGEDTEAFF. In nucleotides, the CDR3 is TGTGCCAGCAGCTTCTCATGGACAGGGGGCGAGGACACTGAAGCTTTCTTT.

The J gene is TRBJ2-5, the V gene TRBV5-1; perhaps TRBD1 as D (6 bases). Germline CDR1 and CDR2: SGHRS and YFSETQ. There are 15 residues in the CDR3. Trimming cost V 2 bases and J 5 bases, with 16 bases left between them. The DNA of the CDR3 is TGCGCCAGCAGCTTTGTACAGGCCCAGGGGGAGACCCAGTACTTC. It translates to CASSFVQAQGETQYF.

Note on this clone: Other DNA sequences from this sample encode an identical CDR3 as well. The chain uses TRBV28 and TRBJ1-2; no definite D call. The CDR3 runs to 12 residues. In germline, CDR1 is MDHEN, CDR2 SYDVKM. Trimming took off 2 bases at V and 5 bases at J, with 6 bases between the two ends. As DNA, the CDR3 is TGTGCCAGCAGTTTACGGGGTTATGGCTACACCTTC. Residues: CASSLRGYGYTF.

This clone was detected once. The rearrangement uses TRBV15 and TRBJ1-5; a weak D match, TRBD1 (6 bases). V lost 0 bases, J lost 6 bases, and 12 bases lay in between. Germline CDR1 reads LNHNV; CDR2 reads YYDKDF (reference sequence). The CDR3 totals 15 residues. This chain's CDR3 is CATSRDRQGFQPQHF. CDR3 coding DNA: TGTGCCACCAGCAGAGATCGGCAGGGGTTTCAGCCCCAGCATTTT.

This clone came up once. The rearrangement uses TRBV19 and TRBJ1-6; D is unclear. The germline gives CDR1 LNHDA, CDR2 SQIVND (reference sequence). The CDR3 loop spans 14 amino acids. V dropped 5 bases and J dropped 6 bases, with 11 bases sitting between them. CDR3 nucleotide sequence: TGTGCCAGTAGTTCAAGGACTTTTAATTCACCCCTCCACTTT. Translating gives CASSSRTFNSPLHF. The whole variable domain, remainder taken from reference TRBV19 and TRBJ1-6, is DGGITQSPKYLFRKEGQNVTLSCEQNLNHDAMYWYRQDPGQGLRLIYYSQIVNDFQKGDIAEGYSVSREKKESFPLTVTSAQKNPTAFYLCASSSRTFNSPLHFGNGTRLTVT.

The chain joins TRBV11-2 to TRBJ2-4; 7 nucleotides agree with TRBD1. Germline V gene data show CDR1 as SGHAT and CDR2 as FQNNGV. The CDR3 has 13 amino acids. V shed 5 bases, J shed 3 bases, and the junction held 1 base outside the gene matches. The CDR3 protein is CASSGDSKNIQYF. The CDR3 DNA reads as TGTGCCAGCAGCGGGGACAGCAAAAACATTCAGTACTTC.

The genes are TRBV5-6 and TRBJ1-1; D is uncertain. Between the trimmed V and J ends, which lost 4 bases and 2 bases, there was a span of 12 bases. CDR1 is SGHDT, CDR2 YYEEEE, per germline. The CDR3 is 14 residues long. For the CDR3, the DNA is TGTGCCAGCAGCAGAATGGAGATTAACACTGAAGCTTTCTTT. Translated, it gives CASSRMEINTEAFF.

The V gene is TRBV19, the J gene TRBJ2-6, with 7 positions matching TRBD1. The CDR3 covers 16 residues. In germline, CDR1 is LNHDA, CDR2 SQIVND (reference sequence). Trimming cost V 5 bases and J 2 bases; bases outside gene matches: 6. The CDR3 region is CASSPFQGAGANVLTF. For the CDR3, the DNA is TGTGCCAGTAGTCCCTTTCAGGGGGCTGGGGCCAACGTCCTGACTTTC.

The chain recombines TRBV24-1 with TRBJ2-3; D gene ambiguous. This CDR3 contains 13 residues. In germline, CDR1 is KGHDR, CDR2 SFDVKD. V dropped 6 bases and J dropped 3 bases, with 9 bases sitting between them. The CDR3 region has the DNA TGTGCCACCAGTCCCCTAGATACAGATACGCAGTATTTT. It encodes CATSPLDTDTQYF.

The chain combines TRBV6-5 with TRBJ2-2; TRBD2 matches at 10 bases. The CDR3 consists of 14 residues. V dropped 8 bases and J dropped 6; count of bases not matched to a gene: 6. Germline V gene lookup returns CDR1 MNHEY and CDR2 SVGAGI. DNA for the CDR3: TGTGCCAGCGGTAGCGGGAGGTGGTCCGGGGAGCTGTTTTTT. It encodes CASGSGRWSGELFF.

The rearrangement links TRBV5-1 to TRBJ2-1, with 10 bases that match TRBD2. This CDR3 comprises 16 residues. The germline gives CDR1 SGHRS, CDR2 YFSETQ. V was pared by 1 base and J by 3 bases, with 4 bases of the junction left unmatched. For the CDR3, the DNA is TGCGCCAGCAGCTTGAGGACTAGCGGACTCTACAATGAGCAGTTCTTC. This encodes CASSLRTSGLYNEQFF.

The chain employs TRBV27 and TRBJ1-1, with D possibly TRBD1 on 5 matching bases. CDR1 is MNHEY and CDR2 is SMNVEV in the germline V gene (reference sequence). V lost 10 bases and J lost 0, with 15 bases in between. This CDR3 comprises 14 residues. The CDR3 region is CATHRGLMNTEAFF. CDR3 nucleotides: TGTGCCACCCATAGGGGCCTGATGAACACTGAAGCTTTCTTT.

V and J are TRBV6-6 and TRBJ1-1; D is unclear. The V end lost 6 bases, the J end lost 4 bases, and 15 bases lay between the germline ends. CDR3 length: 14 residues. Germline loops: CDR1 MNHNY, CDR2 SVGAGI (reference sequence). The CDR3 DNA sequence: TGTGCCAGCAGCCCCTTTGGGGAGAGCACTGAAGCTTTCTTT. This gives the protein CASSPFGESTEAFF.

The V call is TRBV28, the J call TRBJ2-5, with D tentatively TRBD1 (5 bases). Between the trimmed V and J ends, which lost 3 bases and 4 bases, there was a span of 12 bases. Germline loops: CDR1 MDHEN, CDR2 SYDVKM. This CDR3 comprises 14 residues. The CDR3 DNA sequence: TGTGCCAGCAGTTTGAGTAGCAGGGTAGAGACCCAGTACTTC. Encoded protein: CASSLSSRVETQYF.

The table lists this clone with a few counts. This CDR3 reads CAWSDGVVVRNTEAFF. CDR3 coding DNA: TGTGCCTGGAGTGACGGGGTTGTGGTGAGGAACACTGAAGCTTTCTTT. V and J are TRBV30 and TRBJ1-1; D is unclear. The CDR3 spans 16 residues. The V gene lost 1 base and the J gene lost 1 base, with 16 bases spanning the gap. Germline values: CDR1 GTSNPN, CDR2 SVGIG (reference sequence). The whole variable domain, filled in from reference TRBV30 and TRBJ1-1, reads SQTIHQWPATLVQPVGSPLSLECTVEGTSNPNLYWYRQAAGRGLQLLFYSVGIGQISSEVPQNLSASRPQDRQFILSSKKLLLSDSGFYLCAWSDGVVVRNTEAFFGQGTRLTVV.

V is TRBV11-2 and J is TRBJ1-1; unclear D gene. This CDR3 has 14 residues. Looked up from germline, CDR1 is SGHAT and CDR2 is FQNNGV. V shed 0 bases and J shed 4 bases, with 9 bases lying between them. The CDR3 loop reads CASSLEGQSTEAFF. DNA for the CDR3: TGTGCCAGCAGCTTAGAGGGCCAGAGCACTGAAGCTTTCTTT.

J is TRBJ1-4 and V is TRBV7-2; D ambiguous. The CDR3 loop spans 15 amino acids. Trimming pared 5 bases from V and 3 bases from J, leaving 13 bases between. Germline loops: CDR1 SGHTA, CDR2 FQGNSA. The CDR3 DNA reads as TGTGCCAGCAGCCCTCCTGGAGGTTCTAATGAAAAACTGTTTTTT. Translated: CASSPPGGSNEKLFF.

The chain couples TRBV5-4 to TRBJ2-7; 7 bases align to TRBD1. V lost 4 bases, J lost 3 bases, and 10 bases stayed unmatched. Germline-derived CDR1 and CDR2 are SGHNT and YYREEE (reference sequence). The CDR3 has 15 residues. This chain's CDR3 is CASSGGPGQLYEQYF. The CDR3 bases are TGTGCCAGCAGCGGAGGCCCGGGACAGCTCTACGAGCAGTACTTC.

The CDR3, as DNA: TGTGCCACAACGAACAGGGGCTCTGAAGCTTTCTTT. The encoded protein is CATTNRGSEAFF. The chain links TRBV2 to TRBJ1-1, with 7 bases aligning to TRBD1. CDR1 is SNHLY, CDR2 FYNNEI, per germline. The CDR3 is 12 residues long. V lost 10 bases, J lost 6 bases, and 8 bases stayed unmatched.

The genes are TRBV23-1 and TRBJ2-3; D is uncertain. TRBV23-1 is reported as an ORF; its role is uncertain. The CDR3 is 17 amino acids. V gave up 3 bases and J gave up 4 bases, with 20 bases separating them. This CDR3 reads CASSHPCRVPGADTQYF. Written as DNA, the CDR3 is TGCGCCAGCAGTCACCCATGCCGGGTCCCCGGCGCAGATACGCAGTATTTT.

This clone was seen once. The V and J genes are TRBV28 and TRBJ1-2, with D possibly matching TRBD1 (6 bases). CDR1 MDHEN and CDR2 SYDVKM come from the germline V gene. V shed 6 bases and J shed 4 bases, with 15 bases lying between them. The CDR3 totals 14 residues. The CDR3 coding sequence is TGTGCCAGCAGCCGAGGGGGGGCGGGCTATGGCTACACCTTC. This codes for CASSRGGAGYGYTF.